Below, one T cell receptor (beta chain) is given with its context. Its antigen is unknown. Time point specified: persistent/refractory GD, antithyroid drugs over 5 years with positive TRAb. TCR sequences were obtained from RNA taken from PBMCs. This sample was taken from a study of regulatory T cells in long-lasting Graves disease. Study-wide results and caveats: Persistent Graves' patients showed a TCR diversity that was lower than that of newly diagnosed ones. The study found persistent patients shared more public clonotypes (about 3,000) than new patients (around 1,000). Persistent disease was associated with favored TRBV28 usage and with favored use of TRBJ1-2 and TRBJ2-5.

Arm-PCR of CDR3 regions with iRepertoire HTBI primers generated TCR beta libraries. TCRdb passed the multiplex PCR reads through MiXCR, listing each CDR3 protein once. The table has about 430,000 distinct CDR3 sequences, approximately 22% seen once. V was cut by 5 bases and J by 0 bases, with 11 bases left in between. The CDR3 length is 15 residues. Germline-derived CDR1 and CDR2 are MGHRA and YSYEKL. The sequencing here drew on peripheral blood mononuclear cells (PBMCs), taken when the disease was refractory, from a patient treated with antithyroid drugs. This clonotype was obtained from a female donor with Graves disease. The chain has TRBV4-1 and TRBJ2-1, with D unclear. For the CDR3, the DNA is TGCGCCAGCAGCTCGGACCGATACTCCTACAATGAGCAGTTCTTC. Its protein product is CASSSDRYSYNEQFF.